Listed below are T cell receptor beta chains from one sample, sequenced in a study. TCRdb fed the 5' RACE reads into MiXCR, producing one record per CDR3 protein. The sample holds about 50,000 distinct CDR3 sequences, over 15% seen once. Material: naive CD4+ T cells sorted from blood. The receptors were gathered from a female donor with breast cancer. Each CDR3 is given with its conserved first and last residue. The order of the fields is J gene, V gene, clone size, CDR3 protein. Size is stated for part of the rows, as once, few or many counts, or as a class when the clone is expanded.

TRBJ1-1 TRBV29-1 - CSVARGTEAFF
TRBJ1-1 TRBV5-1 many CASSTTLGLQELNTEAFF
TRBJ2-5 TRBV4-2 few CASSQDPGEGETQYF
TRBJ2-2 TRBV4-3 - CASSQDTGWLYTGELFF
TRBJ1-5 TRBV7-9 - CASSRGDGNQPQHF
TRBJ1-5 TRBV15 - CATSREGAYNQPQHF
TRBJ2-5 TRBV20-1 - CSAPPGGRQGETQYF
TRBJ2-3 TRBV12-3/TRBV12-4 many CASSLALSTGRGDTQYF
TRBJ1-2 TRBV7-9 few CASRRGSGGYGYTF
TRBJ1-3 TRBV5-1 - CASSPGLSGNTIYF
TRBJ2-1 TRBV5-1 few CASSVGQGVHNEQFF
TRBJ2-5 TRBV7-2 few CASSLAGPQETQYF
TRBJ2-7 TRBV6-5 many CASSLTSGRPRYEQYF
TRBJ1-1 TRBV12-3/TRBV12-4 few CASSRLSNTEAFF
TRBJ2-5 TRBV7-3 - CASSSSYQETQYF
TRBJ1-4 TRBV11-2 - CASSLRGLDEKLSF
TRBJ2-2 TRBV7-6 many CASSSVAFRGELFF
TRBJ1-6 TRBV9 - CASRGRGSISPLHF
TRBJ2-7 TRBV20-1 few CSASIAGGSYEQYF
TRBJ2-3 TRBV20-1 many CSAREARTSTDTQYF
TRBJ1-2 TRBV27 - CASSAKGQGIVYGYTF
TRBJ2-2 TRBV5-1 few CASSPQVPPNTGELFF
TRBJ2-7 TRBV7-2 - CASSLIGLYEQYF